Listed below are T cell receptor beta chains from one sample, sequenced in a study of T cell responses to AZD1222 COVID-19 vaccine. TCRdb's table, derived via immunoSEQ multiplex PCR, lists solely in-frame clones and lacks some. This sample yields 120,000 to 150,000 clones, of which roughly nine tenths are seen a single time; around 1.5% belongs to the top ten. The specimen comprised peripheral blood, sampled 28 days after the second AZD1222 dose. All receptors derive from an adult who received the AZD1222 COVID-19 vaccine. The CDR3 runs from the conserved cysteine through the conserved F or W. D genes are given only for firm matches. Clone size appears in some rows only: once, few, many, or a class for an expanded clone.

D	length	size	V	J	DNA	CDR3
.	14	.	TRBV11-2	TRBJ1-1	TGTGCCAGCAGCTCCTCGGACGGAAACACTGAAGCTTTCTTT	CASSSSDGNTEAFF
TRBD2	17	.	TRBV7-6	TRBJ2-3	TGTGCCAGCAGCCCTCGACCAGGGACTAGCGGCACAGATACGCAGTATTTT	CASSPRPGTSGTDTQYF
TRBD1	12	.	TRBV28	TRBJ1-2	TGTGCCAGCAGTTTGGTGGACAGGGACTACACCTTC	CASSLVDRDYTF
TRBD1	14	.	TRBV29-1	TRBJ2-1	TGCAGCGTTGAAGTAGACAGGGCCTACAATGAGCAGTTCTTC	CSVEVDRAYNEQFF
.	14	.	TRBV7-9	TRBJ2-7	TGTGCCAGCAGCTTCTCCCGGACTTGGTACGAGCAGTACTTC	CASSFSRTWYEQYF
.	12	.	TRBV12-3/TRBV12-4	TRBJ1-1	TGTGCCAGCAGTTCGCAGGGACCTGAAGCTTTCTTT	CASSSQGPEAFF
TRBD1	16	.	TRBV6-2/TRBV6-3	TRBJ2-2	TGTGCCAGCAGTTACAGTGGGACAGTTAACACCGGGGAGCTGTTTTTT	CASSYSGTVNTGELFF
.	14	.	TRBV30	TRBJ2-7	TGTGCCTGGAAACCGACTCGGAGCTCCTACGAGCAGTACTTC	CAWKPTRSSYEQYF
.	13	.	TRBV6-4	TRBJ1-1	TGTGCCAGCAGTGACGACCCGGGAACTGAAGCTTTCTTT	CASSDDPGTEAFF
TRBD1	14	once	TRBV27	TRBJ1-6	TGTGCCAGCAGTTTACAACAGGGGCTTGGATCCCTCCACTTT	CASSLQQGLGSLHF
.	11	.	TRBV10-1	TRBJ2-3	TGCGCCAGCAGTCAGAGAGATACGCAGTATTTT	CASSQRDTQYF
.	14	.	TRBV7-3	TRBJ1-6	TGTGCCAGCAGCCTCGTAGGAAATGATTCACCCCTCCACTTT	CASSLVGNDSPLHF
.	16	.	TRBV9	TRBJ1-2	TGTGCCAGCAGCGTAGTGTCCAGGGTCGCGGACTATGGCTACACCTTC	CASSVVSRVADYGYTF
TRBD1	14	once	TRBV30	TRBJ1-6	TGTGCCTGGAGTCTCCGGACAGGGGATTCACCCCTCCACTTT	CAWSLRTGDSPLHF
.	13	.	TRBV5-8	TRBJ2-3	TGTGCCAATGATGGACCCAACACAGATACGCAGTATTTT	CANDGPNTDTQYF
.	17	.	TRBV11-2	TRBJ2-3	TGTGCCAGCAGCTCCTCTGACTGGCAACCTAGCACAGATACGCAGTATTTT	CASSSSDWQPSTDTQYF
TRBD2	14	.	TRBV27	TRBJ2-7	TGTGCCAGCAGGGGGACTAGCGGGCGTAGAGAGCAGTACTTC	CASRGTSGRREQYF
.	16	.	TRBV4-2	TRBJ1-3	TGTGCCAGCAGCCAAGACCAGGTTACCTCTGGAAACACCATATATTTT	CASSQDQVTSGNTIYF
TRBD2	14	.	TRBV6-1	TRBJ2-3	TGTGCCAGCAGTGAACTAGCGGGCCCAGATACGCAGTATTTT	CASSELAGPDTQYF
.	10	.	TRBV29-1	TRBJ1-2	TGCAGCGTTGAAGAGGGTGGCTACACCTTC	CSVEEGGYTF
.	17	.	TRBV18	TRBJ2-7	TGTGCCAGCTCCCCGTTCGCTTTGGTGGGAGACACCTACGAGCAGTACTTC	CASSPFALVGDTYEQYF
TRBD1	17	once	TRBV7-3	TRBJ2-3	TGTGCCAGCAGCTTGCTCGGGGCACAGGGGCACGGCGATACGCAGTATTTT	CASSLLGAQGHGDTQYF
.	13	.	TRBV13	TRBJ2-7	TGTGCCAGCAGCTTAGAGGGGCGGCGCGAGCAGTACTTC	CASSLEGRREQYF
.	15	.	TRBV7-9	TRBJ1-1	TGTGCCAGCAGCTTAGTATCGGCGCCGAACACTGAAGCTTTCTTT	CASSLVSAPNTEAFF
.	13	few	TRBV27	TRBJ1-5	TGTGCCAGCAGCCCAGGGAGAAATCAGCCCCAGCATTTT	CASSPGRNQPQHF
.	15	.	TRBV28	TRBJ1-3	TGTGCCAGCAGTTCCGGGACGGCCTCTGGAAACACCATATATTTT	CASSSGTASGNTIYF
TRBD1	16	.	TRBV4-1	TRBJ1-5	TGCGCCAGCAGCCAGGGAACAGGGGTCGGCAATCAGCCCCAGCATTTT	CASSQGTGVGNQPQHF
TRBD1	17	.	TRBV7-2	TRBJ1-6	TGTGCCAGCAGCTTAGGTCGTAGGGGGCGCGATAATTCACCCCTCCACTTT	CASSLGRRGRDNSPLHF
TRBD2	17	.	TRBV5-1	TRBJ2-1	TGCGCCAGCAGCCTTCGGGCTAGCGGAGGCCTTTCAAATGAGCAGTTCTTC	CASSLRASGGLSNEQFF
.	10	.	TRBV27	TRBJ2-3	TGTGCCAGTTTCTTTGAGAGGCAGTATTTT	CASFFERQYF
TRBD1	13	.	TRBV29-1	TRBJ2-1	TGCAGCGTTGAAGGCGGACAGGACTATGAGCAGTTCTTC	CSVEGGQDYEQFF
.	15	.	TRBV19	TRBJ1-2	TGTGCCAGTAGTATGACCCGACAGGACCTCTCTGGCTACACCTTC	CASSMTRQDLSGYTF
.	11	.	TRBV20-1	TRBJ1-1	TGCAGTGCTAGAGGTATGGCTGAAGCTTTCTTT	CSARGMAEAFF
.	17	.	TRBV19	TRBJ1-1	TGTGCCAGTACCCTCACGGCTGGCAGAGACATGAACACTGAAGCTTTCTTT	CASTLTAGRDMNTEAFF
TRBD1	13	.	TRBV30	TRBJ1-1	TGTGCCTGGAGCCCGGGACAGACAACTGAAGCTTTCTTT	CAWSPGQTTEAFF
.	14	.	TRBV19	TRBJ1-5	TGTGCCAGTAGTACCGGGGACAACAATCAGCCCCAGCATTTT	CASSTGDNNQPQHF
TRBD2	19	.	TRBV6-6	TRBJ2-7	TGTGCCAGCAGTCGATCCGGGACTAGCGGGCCAATTTACTCCTACGAGCAGTACTTC	CASSRSGTSGPIYSYEQYF
TRBD1	18	.	TRBV15	TRBJ2-5	TGTGCCACCAGCAGAGAGGGTTCCGGGACAGGGGCCCTGGGGACCCAGTACTTC	CATSREGSGTGALGTQYF
.	16	.	TRBV13	TRBJ1-4	TGTGCCAGCAGTTCTCTTAAGACCCAGGGTAATGAAAAACTGTTTTTT	CASSSLKTQGNEKLFF
TRBD1	15	.	TRBV5-3	TRBJ1-4	TGTGCCAGAAGCCTCCGGACAGGGTGGGATGAAAAACTGTTTTTT	CARSLRTGWDEKLFF
.	16	.	TRBV19	TRBJ1-4	TGTGCCAGTAGTACCGAGAATCCTTGGGGTAATGAAAAACTGTTTTTT	CASSTENPWGNEKLFF
.	15	few	TRBV15	TRBJ1-5	TGTGCCACCAGCAGCAAGGAATACAGCAATCAGCCCCAGCATTTT	CATSSKEYSNQPQHF
.	15	.	TRBV6-5	TRBJ1-2	TGTGCCAGCAGGTCAGGACGCCTTAATAACTATGGCTACACCTTC	CASRSGRLNNYGYTF
.	15	.	TRBV2	TRBJ2-7	TGTGCCAGCAGTGATAACGGCTACCCATCAGGGGAGCAGTACTTC	CASSDNGYPSGEQYF
.	15	.	TRBV10-3	TRBJ1-2	TGTGCCATCAGTGAGTCCCCGGGGTTGCGCTATGGCTACACCTTC	CAISESPGLRYGYTF
TRBD2	16	.	TRBV3-1/TRBV3-2	TRBJ2-1	TGTGCCAGCAGCCAGGTAGCGGGGGGGTACTACAATGAGCAGTTCTTC	CASSQVAGGYYNEQFF